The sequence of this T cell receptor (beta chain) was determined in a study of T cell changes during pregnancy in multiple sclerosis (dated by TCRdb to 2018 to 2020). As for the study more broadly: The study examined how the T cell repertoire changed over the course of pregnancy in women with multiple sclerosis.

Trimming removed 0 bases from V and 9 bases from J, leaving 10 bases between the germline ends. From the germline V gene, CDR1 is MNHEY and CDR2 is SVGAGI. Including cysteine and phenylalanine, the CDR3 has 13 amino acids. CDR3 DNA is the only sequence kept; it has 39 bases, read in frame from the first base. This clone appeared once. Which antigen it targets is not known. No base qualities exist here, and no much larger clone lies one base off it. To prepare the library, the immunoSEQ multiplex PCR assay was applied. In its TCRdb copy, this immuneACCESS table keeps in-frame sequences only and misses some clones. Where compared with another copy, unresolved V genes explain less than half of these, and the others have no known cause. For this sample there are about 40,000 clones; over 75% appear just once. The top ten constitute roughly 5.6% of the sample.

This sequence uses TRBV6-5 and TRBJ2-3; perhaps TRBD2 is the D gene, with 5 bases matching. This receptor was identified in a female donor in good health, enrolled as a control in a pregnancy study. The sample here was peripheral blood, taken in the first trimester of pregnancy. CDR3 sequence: CASSYSISGTQYF. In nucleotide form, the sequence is TGTGCCAGCAGTTACTCGATCTCGGGGACGCAGTATTTT.